This TCR beta chain stems from a study of blood T cell repertoires in COVID-19. The wider study: Samples representing acute and convalescent COVID-19 were sourced from the United States, Italy and Spain. PBMCs, B-cell-depleted T cells, or T cells provided the cDNA or gDNA that made up the material.

This clone was observed a handful of times. Sequenced by immunoSEQ multiplex PCR; TCRdb stores in-frame clones only, minus some. The repertoire holds about 140,000 clones, with approximately 84% as singletons. Participants' own reports of clinical history determined their cohort assignment. In germline, CDR1 is GTSNPN, CDR2 SVGIG (reference sequence). This CDR3 is built from 14 residues. V was trimmed by 0 bases and J by 7 bases, leaving 12 bases between them. The chain carries TRBV30 and TRBJ2-2; D call uncertain. This sequence was found in a man aged 35-49 years with acute COVID-19. The specimen sequenced was PBMCs or T cells enriched from blood (not recorded which). The CDR3 sequence: CAWSVQALGGELFF. DNA of the CDR3: TGTGCCTGGAGTGTCCAGGCCCTCGGCGGGGAGCTGTTTTTT.